These T cell receptor beta chains were read from a single sample in a study of blood T cell repertoires in COVID-19. Measured with immunoSEQ multiplex PCR; TCRdb has only the in-frame clones, and not every one. The sample gives 160,000 or so clones, less than 85% of which show up once; less than 20% is in the top ten. Specimen: PBMCs or T cells enriched from blood (not recorded which). The receptors were gathered from a man aged 60-69 years who had recovered from COVID-19. Each CDR3 is given with its conserved first and last residue. A D gene is named only where the DNA matches it firmly. Where a row states a size, it is once, few, many or the class of an expanded clone; other rows omit it.

TRBJ2-3 TRBV7-8 - TRBD2 TGTGCCAGCAGCTTCCTGCCCCTCTGGCGGGGGAGCTCAGATACGCAGTATTTT CASSFLPLWRGSSDTQYF
TRBJ1-5 TRBV10-3 few - TGTGCCATCAGTGAGTCTGCCGCCGGCGGTAATCAGCCCCAGCATTTT CAISESAAGGNQPQHF
TRBJ2-7 TRBV18 once TRBD2 TGTGCCAGCTCACCGTCGACTAGCGAGGACGAGCAGTACTTC CASSPSTSEDEQYF
TRBJ1-1 TRBV5-5 - - TGTGCCAGCACGCCCAGGGAATCTGTGAACACTGAAGCTTTCTTT CASTPRESVNTEAFF
TRBJ1-4 TRBV6-2/TRBV6-3 - - TGTGCCAGCAGTTCCCTTGATGAAAAACTGTTTTTT CASSSLDEKLFF
TRBJ1-5 TRBV19 - TRBD1 TGTGCCAGTAGTAAAACAGGGGTCGACAATCAGCCCCAGCATTTT CASSKTGVDNQPQHF
TRBJ1-5 TRBV6-5 - - TGTGCCAGCAGCAGGGATAGCAATCAGCCCCAGCATTTT CASSRDSNQPQHF
TRBJ2-7 TRBV18 - - TGTGCCAGCTCACCATCGGGCAGGGTGTCCTACGAGCAGTACTTC CASSPSGRVSYEQYF
TRBJ1-3 TRBV30 - - TGTGCCTGGTCCCCAGGGTACTCTGGAAACACCATATATTTT CAWSPGYSGNTIYF
TRBJ2-7 TRBV7-2 once - TGTGCCAGCAGCTTAGAGTGGCCCCCCGGATTAGGGGGCTCCTACGAGCAGTACTTC CASSLEWPPGLGGSYEQYF
TRBJ2-7 TRBV5-4 - - TGTGCCAGCAGCAGCCCCACAGCCAACCCAACCTACGAGCAGTACTTC CASSSPTANPTYEQYF
TRBJ1-1 TRBV6-2/TRBV6-3 - TRBD1 TGTGCCAGCAGTTATTCTTTAGGGGGCAACACTGAAGCTTTCTTT CASSYSLGGNTEAFF
TRBJ2-3 TRBV6-4 - - TGTGCCAGCAGTGACAGCTATACGCAGTATTTT CASSDSYTQYF
TRBJ1-1 TRBV5-5 - - TGTGCCAGCAGCCCGGGACTCCTAACGAACACTGAAGCTTTCTTT CASSPGLLTNTEAFF
TRBJ2-5 TRBV3-1/TRBV3-2 - TRBD2 TGTGCCAGCAGCCCCCGACTAGCGGGAGAAGAGACCCAGTACTTC CASSPRLAGEETQYF
TRBJ2-1 TRBV5-1 - TRBD1 TGCGCCAGCAGCTTAAACAGGGGGCTTTACAATGAGCAGTTCTTC CASSLNRGLYNEQFF
TRBJ2-7 TRBV19 - TRBD2 TGTGCCAGTAGTACGTTTAGCGGGAGGGAATACGAGCAGTACTTC CASSTFSGREYEQYF
TRBJ2-2 TRBV5-6 - TRBD2 TGTGCCAGCAGCTTTGTGGAGACCCTGTCGGGAGGGCGTGCCGGGGAGCTGTTTTTT CASSFVETLSGGRAGELFF
TRBJ2-1 TRBV27 once TRBD1 TGTGCCACCCAGGCCGGGACAGGGCTCCTCAATGAGCAGTTCTTC CATQAGTGLLNEQFF
TRBJ2-1 TRBV3-1/TRBV3-2 - TRBD2 TGTGCCAGCAGCCGCCTGGCGGGGGTTAACTACAATGAGCAGTTCTTC CASSRLAGVNYNEQFF
TRBJ1-4 TRBV10-2 - TRBD1 TGCGCCAGCAGTCGCCGACAGGGGGCGAGTGAAAAACTGTTTTTT CASSRRQGASEKLFF
TRBJ1-3 TRBV5-1 - TRBD1 TGCGCCAGCAGCCGAAAGACAGGGGACGGAAACACCATATATTTT CASSRKTGDGNTIYF
TRBJ2-4 TRBV19 - - TGTGCCAGTAGTACCGCCGGCTCCTCAACAGGGCAATTAGCCAAAAACATTCAGTACTTC CASSTAGSSTGQLAKNIQYF
TRBJ1-1 TRBV6-4 - - TGTGCCAGCAGCCTAAAAGTGAACACTGAAGCTTTCTTT CASSLKVNTEAFF
TRBJ2-4 TRBV29-1 - - TGCAGCGTTGAAGTTAAAGGGAGGAGAAAAAACATTCAGTACTTC CSVEVKGRRKNIQYF
TRBJ1-3 TRBV3-1/TRBV3-2 - - TGTGCCAGCAGCCATGAGGCGGGAAACACCATATATTTT CASSHEAGNTIYF
TRBJ2-2 TRBV10-3 - - TGTGCCATCAGGGAAACAGGGAGGGGAAACACCGGGGAGCTGTTTTTT CAIRETGRGNTGELFF
TRBJ2-7 TRBV18 - TRBD2 TGTGCCAGCTCACCAAAGGTGACTAGCGGGAGAAATTGGTACGAGCAGTACTTC CASSPKVTSGRNWYEQYF
TRBJ2-1 TRBV5-5 - - TGTGCCAGCAGTAGGGAGAGCTCCTACAATGAGCAGTTCTTC CASSRESSYNEQFF
TRBJ1-4 TRBV24-1 - TRBD1 TGTGCCACCAGTGATTTGGTGAGGGGGCTTAATGAAAAACTGTTTTTT CATSDLVRGLNEKLFF
TRBJ1-5 TRBV19 - - TGTGCCAGTAGTATAGTCCAGGATAGCAATCAGCCCCAGCATTTT CASSIVQDSNQPQHF
TRBJ2-1 TRBV7-3 - TRBD2 TGTGCCAGCAGCACACCCCTGACGGGAGGCCCGTGGTACAATGAGCAGTTCTTC CASSTPLTGGPWYNEQFF
TRBJ1-5 TRBV7-6 - - TGTGCCAGCAGCTTAATGGAGGGCAATCAGCCCCAGCATTTT CASSLMEGNQPQHF
TRBJ1-5 TRBV18 - - TGTGCCAGCTCACCACTAGCAGGGGCCGACCGGAATCAGCCCCAGCATTTT CASSPLAGADRNQPQHF
TRBJ1-5 TRBV2 many - TGTGCCAGCCGAACGGGGGGCGAGGGGCAGCCCCAGCATTTT CASRTGGEGQPQHF
TRBJ1-1 TRBV18 - TRBD1 TGTGCCAGCTCACCGACAGGGGTTGACACTGAAGCTTTCTTT CASSPTGVDTEAFF
TRBJ2-1 TRBV12-3/TRBV12-4 once TRBD1 TGTGCCAGCCGCACAGGGGGCAATGAGCAGTTCTTC CASRTGGNEQFF
TRBJ2-5 TRBV5-1 - - TGCGCCAGCAGCTTCCGGGGGGCGGGAGAGACCCAGTACTTC CASSFRGAGETQYF
TRBJ1-2 TRBV7-2 - TRBD1 TGTGCCAGCAGGGATGACAGGGCGCGCTATGGCTACACCTTC CASRDDRARYGYTF
TRBJ2-3 TRBV7-3 once TRBD2 TGTGCCAGCAGCCGGGGGGGAAGCGCAGATACGCAGTATTTT CASSRGGSADTQYF
TRBJ2-1 TRBV9 - - TGTGCCAGCAGCGTAGCGAGCGTGACTCAAGCTTACAATGAGCAGTTCTTC CASSVASVTQAYNEQFF
TRBJ2-1 TRBV7-6 once - TGTGCCAGCAGCCCGGGGTCACAGAGCTACAATGAGCAGTTCTTC CASSPGSQSYNEQFF
TRBJ1-2 TRBV12-3/TRBV12-4 - - TGTGCCAGCAGCCGGCCGAGACTTAGCGACTACACCTTC CASSRPRLSDYTF
TRBJ2-1 TRBV28 - - TGTGCCAGCAGTTGGCTGTACAATGAGCAGTTCTTC CASSWLYNEQFF